Included here is one T cell receptor beta chain sequence, with context. A much larger clone sits a single nucleotide away, making a read error possible. The data belong to a study of blood T cells in healthy people across ages. Primers used in a second PCR of roughly 7 to 12 cycles were a sample-barcoded 5' primer and a J-beta primer mix. Every single cDNA molecule received a tag from a template-switch adaptor with 12 random nucleotides. Via MiXCR, TCRdb re-called the 5' RACE reads, giving one row per CDR3 protein. The sample yields approximately 810,000 distinct CDR3 sequences, around 28% seen once. V lost 10 bases to trimming and J lost 2 bases; unmatched junction nucleotides: 7. The CDR3 has 14 amino acids. Looked up from germline, CDR1 is MGHDK and CDR2 is SYGVNS.

The receptor was derived from a woman of 80 years or more in good health. This chain connects TRBV25-1 to TRBJ1-5; 8 nucleotides line up with TRBD1. Sequencing was performed on blood. The CDR3 here is CANTGQGRNQPQHF. For the CDR3, the DNA is TGTGCCAACACCGGACAGGGCCGCAATCAGCCCCAGCATTTT. Variable domain in full (rest from reference TRBV25-1 and TRBJ1-5): EADIYQTPRYLVIGTGKKITLECSQTMGHDKMYWYQQDPGMELHLIHYSYGVNSTEKGDLSSESTVSRIRTEHFPLTLESARPSHTSQYLCANTGQGRNQPQHFGDGTRLSIL.